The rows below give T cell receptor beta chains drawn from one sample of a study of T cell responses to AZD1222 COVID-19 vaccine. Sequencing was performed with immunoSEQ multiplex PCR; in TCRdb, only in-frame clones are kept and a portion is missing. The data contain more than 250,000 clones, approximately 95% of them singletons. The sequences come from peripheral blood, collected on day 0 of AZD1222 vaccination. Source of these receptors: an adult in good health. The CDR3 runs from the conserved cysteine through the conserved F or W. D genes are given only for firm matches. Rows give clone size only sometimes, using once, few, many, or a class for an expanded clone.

cdr3_nt: TGTGCCAGCAGGGTGGGGACAAGCCGCAATCAGCCCCAGCATTTT
cdr3_aa: CASRVGTSRNQPQHF
clone_size: .
d_call: .
cdr3_length: 15
j_call: TRBJ1-5
v_call: TRBV2

cdr3_nt: TGTGCCAGCAGCCAAGGCTATCAAAGAAAGTACTTC
cdr3_aa: CASSQGYQRKYF
clone_size: .
d_call: .
cdr3_length: 12
j_call: TRBJ2-7
v_call: TRBV3-1/TRBV3-2

cdr3_nt: TGCGCCAGCAGCCCGGGTAGGGAGACCCAGTACTTC
cdr3_aa: CASSPGRETQYF
clone_size: .
d_call: .
cdr3_length: 12
j_call: TRBJ2-5
v_call: TRBV5-1

cdr3_nt: TGTGCCAGTAGTATTGTGGGGAGCAATCAGCCCCAGCATTTT
cdr3_aa: CASSIVGSNQPQHF
clone_size: .
d_call: .
cdr3_length: 14
j_call: TRBJ1-5
v_call: TRBV19

cdr3_nt: TGTGCCAGCAGCCTGGGGGGGGAAGGAGGCAATGAGCAGTTCTTC
cdr3_aa: CASSLGGEGGNEQFF
clone_size: .
d_call: TRBD2
cdr3_length: 15
j_call: TRBJ2-1
v_call: TRBV7-6

cdr3_nt: TGTGCCAGCAGTACGACAGGGGGCAGCTCCTACGAGCAGTACTTC
cdr3_aa: CASSTTGGSSYEQYF
clone_size: .
d_call: TRBD1
cdr3_length: 15
j_call: TRBJ2-7
v_call: TRBV6-5

cdr3_nt: TGTGCCAGCAGCTGGAATTCACCCCTCCACTTT
cdr3_aa: CASSWNSPLHF
clone_size: .
d_call: .
cdr3_length: 11
j_call: TRBJ1-6
v_call: TRBV11-2

cdr3_nt: TGTGCCAGCAGTACGACAGCCTCTAATGAGCAGTTCTTC
cdr3_aa: CASSTTASNEQFF
clone_size: .
d_call: .
cdr3_length: 13
j_call: TRBJ2-1
v_call: TRBV28

cdr3_nt: TGCGCCAGCAGCCAAGACTCTACTGGCAGGACCCAGTACTTC
cdr3_aa: CASSQDSTGRTQYF
clone_size: .
d_call: .
cdr3_length: 14
j_call: TRBJ2-5
v_call: TRBV4-1

cdr3_nt: TGTGCCAGCAGTCCCGGGAGTGGCTCTGGAAACACCATATATTTT
cdr3_aa: CASSPGSGSGNTIYF
clone_size: .
d_call: .
cdr3_length: 15
j_call: TRBJ1-3
v_call: TRBV7-2

cdr3_nt: TGTGCCACCAGCCTCATTGGCGGACTTACAAATACGCAGTATTTT
cdr3_aa: CATSLIGGLTNTQYF
clone_size: once
d_call: .
cdr3_length: 15
j_call: TRBJ2-3
v_call: TRBV15

cdr3_nt: TGTGCCTTTTCAAAGACCGCAACTAATGAAAAACTGTTTTTT
cdr3_aa: CAFSKTATNEKLFF
clone_size: .
d_call: .
cdr3_length: 14
j_call: TRBJ1-4
v_call: TRBV5-4

cdr3_nt: TGTGCCAGCAGCGTAGGGAGGAGCGGGGGGTACCAAGAGACCCAGTACTTC
cdr3_aa: CASSVGRSGGYQETQYF
clone_size: .
d_call: TRBD2
cdr3_length: 17
j_call: TRBJ2-5
v_call: TRBV9

cdr3_nt: TGTGCCAGCAGCCCGACTAGCGGATACAATGAGCAGTTCTTC
cdr3_aa: CASSPTSGYNEQFF
clone_size: .
d_call: TRBD2
cdr3_length: 14
j_call: TRBJ2-1
v_call: TRBV7-3

cdr3_nt: TGTGCCAGCAGTCTTAGCGGGGGTGCCACCTACGAGCAGTACTTC
cdr3_aa: CASSLSGGATYEQYF
clone_size: .
d_call: TRBD2
cdr3_length: 15
j_call: TRBJ2-7
v_call: TRBV6-5

cdr3_nt: TGTGCCAGCAGTTGGACAGGGGCTCAGCCCCAGCATTTT
cdr3_aa: CASSWTGAQPQHF
clone_size: .
d_call: TRBD1
cdr3_length: 13
j_call: TRBJ1-5
v_call: TRBV7-2

cdr3_nt: TGTGCCAGCAGCTTCACTAGCGGGGGAGAGACCCAGTACTTC
cdr3_aa: CASSFTSGGETQYF
clone_size: .
d_call: TRBD2
cdr3_length: 14
j_call: TRBJ2-5
v_call: TRBV9

cdr3_nt: TGTGCCAGCAGCCAAGGATATAAAGTTGAGACCCAGTACTTC
cdr3_aa: CASSQGYKVETQYF
clone_size: .
d_call: .
cdr3_length: 14
j_call: TRBJ2-5
v_call: TRBV3-1/TRBV3-2

cdr3_nt: TGTGCCAGCAGCCCCAGGGTAGCGGGCTCGGGGGATACGCAGTATTTT
cdr3_aa: CASSPRVAGSGDTQYF
clone_size: .
d_call: TRBD2
cdr3_length: 16
j_call: TRBJ2-3
v_call: TRBV7-2

cdr3_nt: TGTGCCAGCAGCTCTCTACAGGGCCCCACGGAGACCCAGTACTTC
cdr3_aa: CASSSLQGPTETQYF
clone_size: few
d_call: .
cdr3_length: 15
j_call: TRBJ2-5
v_call: TRBV11-2

cdr3_nt: TGTGCCAGCAGCCAAGAAGGATACACTGAAGCTTTCTTT
cdr3_aa: CASSQEGYTEAFF
clone_size: .
d_call: .
cdr3_length: 13
j_call: TRBJ1-1
v_call: TRBV4-2

cdr3_nt: TGTGCCAGCAGCTTCGGACAGCTGTTCCTGAACACTGAAGCTTTCTTT
cdr3_aa: CASSFGQLFLNTEAFF
clone_size: .
d_call: .
cdr3_length: 16
j_call: TRBJ1-1
v_call: TRBV7-2

cdr3_nt: TGTGCCAGCAGCCATAAGGCCAGTAATTCACCCCTCCACTTT
cdr3_aa: CASSHKASNSPLHF
clone_size: once
d_call: .
cdr3_length: 14
j_call: TRBJ1-6
v_call: TRBV3-1/TRBV3-2

cdr3_nt: TGCGCCAGCAGCCAAGTGCGGACGGATCCAGAGCAGTACTTC
cdr3_aa: CASSQVRTDPEQYF
clone_size: .
d_call: .
cdr3_length: 14
j_call: TRBJ2-7
v_call: TRBV4-1

cdr3_nt: TGTGCCAGCTTGGGGGGTGCCTATGGCTACACCTTC
cdr3_aa: CASLGGAYGYTF
clone_size: once
d_call: .
cdr3_length: 12
j_call: TRBJ1-2
v_call: TRBV2

cdr3_nt: TGCAGTGCTAGTCGCGCATTCTCCAATCAGCCCCAGCATTTT
cdr3_aa: CSASRAFSNQPQHF
clone_size: .
d_call: .
cdr3_length: 14
j_call: TRBJ1-5
v_call: TRBV20-1

cdr3_nt: TGCGCCAGCAGCCCTCAGGGTTTTGAGCCCCAGCATTTT
cdr3_aa: CASSPQGFEPQHF
clone_size: .
d_call: .
cdr3_length: 13
j_call: TRBJ1-5
v_call: TRBV4-1

cdr3_nt: TGTGCCAGCAGCTTTCGACAGGGGGCGTTGAAGGAGACCCAGTACTTC
cdr3_aa: CASSFRQGALKETQYF
clone_size: once
d_call: TRBD1
cdr3_length: 16
j_call: TRBJ2-5
v_call: TRBV5-4

cdr3_nt: TGTGCCAGCACCCCTTTTGAGAGGGGGGGAGGGGCCAACGTCCTGACTTTC
cdr3_aa: CASTPFERGGGANVLTF
clone_size: .
d_call: .
cdr3_length: 17
j_call: TRBJ2-6
v_call: TRBV28

cdr3_nt: TGTGCCAGCAGCTTAGCGGGGGGAGTCAGCACCGGGGAGCTGTTTTTT
cdr3_aa: CASSLAGGVSTGELFF
clone_size: .
d_call: .
cdr3_length: 16
j_call: TRBJ2-2
v_call: TRBV7-9

cdr3_nt: TGTGCCAGCATTAGAGGCAGCCTGATGGAAGCTTTCTTT
cdr3_aa: CASIRGSLMEAFF
clone_size: .
d_call: .
cdr3_length: 13
j_call: TRBJ1-1
v_call: TRBV2

cdr3_nt: TGTGCCAGCAACGAGGGGACGAACACTGAAGCTTTCTTT
cdr3_aa: CASNEGTNTEAFF
clone_size: .
d_call: .
cdr3_length: 13
j_call: TRBJ1-1
v_call: TRBV2

cdr3_nt: TGTGCCAGCAGCCAACCAGACCCGGGCGAAAAACTGTTTTTT
cdr3_aa: CASSQPDPGEKLFF
clone_size: .
d_call: .
cdr3_length: 14
j_call: TRBJ1-4
v_call: TRBV4-2

cdr3_nt: TGCGCCAGCAGCACCGGGAGGGGACTAGTCATCCATGAGCAGTTCTTC
cdr3_aa: CASSTGRGLVIHEQFF
clone_size: .
d_call: TRBD2
cdr3_length: 16
j_call: TRBJ2-1
v_call: TRBV5-1

cdr3_nt: TGTGCCAGCAGTTACTCCGGCAGGGCCTATGGCTACACCTTC
cdr3_aa: CASSYSGRAYGYTF
clone_size: .
d_call: .
cdr3_length: 14
j_call: TRBJ1-2
v_call: TRBV6-5

cdr3_nt: TGTGCCAGCAAAGAGGATGAGCAGTTCTTC
cdr3_aa: CASKEDEQFF
clone_size: .
d_call: .
cdr3_length: 10
j_call: TRBJ2-1
v_call: TRBV2

cdr3_nt: TGTGCCAGCAGTTTACAGGGGGGCGGAAACACCATATATTTT
cdr3_aa: CASSLQGGGNTIYF
clone_size: .
d_call: TRBD1
cdr3_length: 14
j_call: TRBJ1-3
v_call: TRBV6-5

cdr3_nt: TGTGCCATCAGTGCCCCTCAGACAGGGCTCGGTGGCTACACCTTC
cdr3_aa: CAISAPQTGLGGYTF
clone_size: .
d_call: TRBD1
cdr3_length: 15
j_call: TRBJ1-2
v_call: TRBV10-3

cdr3_nt: TGTGCCAGCAGCTTAGTCTCAGGGGGCGAAGATGGCTACACCTTC
cdr3_aa: CASSLVSGGEDGYTF
clone_size: .
d_call: TRBD1
cdr3_length: 15
j_call: TRBJ1-2
v_call: TRBV7-2

cdr3_nt: TGTGCCGTCCGACGAGCAACTAATGAAAAACTGTTTTTT
cdr3_aa: CAVRRATNEKLFF
clone_size: .
d_call: .
cdr3_length: 13
j_call: TRBJ1-4
v_call: TRBV15

cdr3_nt: TGTGCCAGCACCTACTCAGGGACGGCCAGGTCACCCCTCCACTTT
cdr3_aa: CASTYSGTARSPLHF
clone_size: .
d_call: .
cdr3_length: 15
j_call: TRBJ1-6
v_call: TRBV2